The 22 T cell receptor beta chains in this list originate from one sample, sequenced in a study of T cells after yellow fever vaccination (dated by TCRdb to the late 2010s). Receptor amplification or capture employed 5' RACE. The instrument was an Illumina HiSeq 2500. TCRdb applied fastp at Q25 and MiXCR to the public reads, then kept only in-frame beta chains. Each CDR3 protein appears once, grouped with its most common genes and DNA. Across this sample there are around 500,000 distinct CDR3 sequences, with around a fifth seen only once. The ten largest account for about a sixth of the sample. Interpreted using the paper, the treatment or condition label stands for: live attenuated yellow fever vaccine strain. The source was PBMCs, collected around 3 weeks after the first yellow fever vaccination. These receptors were taken from a young man who received the YFV17D yellow fever vaccine.

This clonotype has only a few counts. This sequence joins TRBV12-3 or TRBV12-4 and TRBJ2-1; TRBD1 is a possible D gene (7 bases). There are 15 residues in the CDR3. Trimming shortened V by 3 bases and J by 2 bases, and 11 bases separated the two germline ends. The CDR3 DNA reads TGTGCCAGCAGTTTTAGGAGGGGGCCCTACAATGAGCAGTTCTTC. Encoded protein: CASSFRRGPYNEQFF.

A few counts support this clonotype. The chain has TRBV29-1 and TRBJ2-7; D possibly corresponds to TRBD1 (5 bases). V shed 4 bases and J shed 2 bases, with 9 bases lying between them. Germline assignment: CDR1 SQVTM and CDR2 ANQGSEA. The CDR3 is 12 amino acids. CDR3 nucleotide sequence: TGCAGCGTTGCCGACAGAGCCTACGAGCAGTACTTC. Its translation is CSVADRAYEQYF.

The gene calls are TRBV20-1 and TRBJ2-7; D call uncertain. The CDR3 is 12 residues long. Germline CDR1 DFQATT, CDR2 SNEGSKA (reference sequence). V lost 4 bases, J lost 2 bases, and 9 bases lay in between. The CDR3 here is CSANDGPYEQYF. The CDR3 DNA sequence: TGCAGTGCTAATGACGGTCCCTACGAGCAGTACTTC.

V and J are TRBV10-3 and TRBJ2-7; perhaps TRBD1 as D (5 bases). This CDR3 region has 13 residues. V lost 0 bases and J 2 bases, leaving 5 bases between the germline ends. Looked up from germline, CDR1 is ENHRY and CDR2 is SYGVKD. This CDR3 is CAISESQAYEQYV. CDR3 nucleotides: TGTGCCATCAGTGAGTCACAGGCCTACGAGCAGTACGTC.

There are a few counts of this clonotype. The chain joins TRBV15 to TRBJ2-5, with 10 positions matching TRBD2. J lost 5 bases, V lost 5 bases, and 5 bases had no gene match. CDR1 is LNHNV and CDR2 is YYDKDF in the germline V gene (reference sequence). This CDR3 spans 14 amino acids. The CDR3 bases are TGTGCCACCAGCCGAAGGACTAGCGGTGAGACCCAGTACTTC. As protein: CATSRRTSGETQYF.

The CDR3 loop reads CASSHAQSNEQFF. The CDR3 DNA is TGCGCCAGCAGCCACGCCCAGAGCAATGAGCAGTTCTTC. The chain couples TRBV4-3 to TRBJ2-1; D ambiguous. The V end lost 3 bases, the J end lost 6 bases, and 9 bases lay between the germline ends. This CDR3 has 13 residues. The germline V gene has CDR1 LGHNA and CDR2 YSLEER.

This clonotype was detected only a few times. V and J are TRBV20-1 and TRBJ1-5; no reliable D call. The CDR3 sequence is 13 residues long. The V end lost 3 bases, the J end lost 9 bases, and 15 bases lay between the germline ends. Germline V lookup: CDR1 DFQATT, CDR2 SNEGSKA (reference sequence). CDR3 region: CSASVQDLGPQHF. The CDR3 region has the DNA TGCAGTGCTAGCGTGCAGGACCTCGGGCCCCAGCATTTT.

The V and J genes are TRBV10-3 and TRBJ1-1; 8 bases align to TRBD1. The CDR3 runs 11 residues. Germline loops: CDR1 ENHRY, CDR2 SYGVKD. With V trimmed by 9 bases and J by 5 bases, 2 bases remained unmatched. The CDR3: CAIGQGTEAFF. The DNA for the CDR3 is TGTGCCATAGGACAGGGAACTGAAGCTTTCTTT.

The chain employs TRBV18 and TRBJ1-3; the D is unclear. Germline CDR1 reads KGHSH; CDR2 reads LQKENI. This CDR3 spans 12 amino acids. The V gene lost 3 bases and the J gene lost 8 bases, with 8 bases spanning the gap. CDR3 bases: TGTGCCAGCTCACCCTCGGATTACACCATATATTTT. Protein sequence: CASSPSDYTIYF.

J is TRBJ1-1 and V is TRBV27, with 7 bases identical to TRBD1. V lost 5 bases to trimming and J lost 0 bases; unmatched junction nucleotides: 6. The germline V gene encodes CDR1 MNHEY and CDR2 SMNVEV (reference sequence). The CDR3 contains 15 residues. DNA for the CDR3: TGTGCCAGCAGTCCTAGACAGGGACTGAACACTGAAGCTTTCTTT. Translating gives CASSPRQGLNTEAFF.

This clonotype was observed a few times. The genes are TRBV7-2 and TRBJ2-3; 8 nucleotides line up with TRBD2. There are 15 residues in the CDR3. J gave up 1 base and V 3 bases, and 3 bases lay outside the gene matches. Germline CDR1 SGHTA, CDR2 FQGNSA. Here the CDR3 DNA reads TGTGCCAGCAGCTTCCAGACTAGCGGCACAGATACGCAGTATTTT. This sequence encodes CASSFQTSGTDTQYF.

The rearrangement links TRBV18 to TRBJ1-1; D unresolved. CDR1 is KGHSH, CDR2 LQKENI, per germline. Trimming removed 5 bases from V and 0 bases from J, with 7 bases in between. This CDR3 has 13 amino acids. CDR3 sequence (DNA): TGTGCCAGCTCAGCTGACCTGAACACTGAAGCTTTCTTT. The encoded protein is CASSADLNTEAFF. Variable domain in full (rest from reference TRBV18 and TRBJ1-1): NAGVMQNPRHLVRRRGQEARLRCSPMKGHSHVYWYRQLPEEGLKFMVYLQKENIIDESGMPKERFSAEFPKEGPSILRIQQVVRGDSAAYFCASSADLNTEAFFGQGTRLTVV.

Ten or more counts support this clonotype. This chain joins TRBV12-3 or TRBV12-4 and TRBJ2-4; 8 nucleotides align to TRBD2. V was pared by 2 bases and J by 1 base, with 7 bases of the junction left unmatched. This CDR3 contains 17 residues. The CDR3 DNA reads as TGTGCCAGCAGTTTATCAGGGCGGGGGGCGGCCAAAAACATTCAGTACTTC. Translating it yields CASSLSGRGAAKNIQYF.

This clonotype came up a few times. V is TRBV11-2 and J is TRBJ1-1; D is uncertain. The CDR3 consists of 14 residues. Trimming left V 5 bases short and J 6 bases short, with 16 bases between. Germline V gives CDR1 SGHAT, CDR2 FQNNGV. The CDR3 DNA sequence: TGTGCCAGCAGCCCTCAGACCTGGGCCGCTGAAGCTTTCTTT. Encoded protein: CASSPQTWAAEAFF.

The rearrangement joins TRBV20-1 to TRBJ2-3; no reliable D call. V was clipped by 4 bases and J by 6 bases, with 11 bases between them. From germline, CDR1 is DFQATT and CDR2 SNEGSKA (reference sequence). CDR3 length: 12 amino acids. CDR3: CSANPLGDTQYF. CDR3 sequence (DNA): TGCAGTGCTAACCCCCTGGGGGATACGCAGTATTTT.

This clonotype was recorded a few times. The chain carries TRBV6-2 or TRBV6-3 and TRBJ1-2, with D possibly TRBD1 on 5 matching bases. The CDR3 contains 15 residues. CDR1 and CDR2 from the germline V gene are MNHEY and SVGEGT. V was clipped by 4 bases and J by 4 bases, with 16 bases between them. CDR3 nucleotides: TGTGCCAGCAGTTCCCCCGCGGGACCGCTCTATGGCTACACCTTC. It specifies CASSSPAGPLYGYTF.

The V call is TRBV2, the J call TRBJ2-5, with D perhaps matching TRBD1 (5 bases). Germline values: CDR1 SNHLY, CDR2 FYNNEI. V was clipped by 0 bases and J by 4 bases, with 9 bases between them. CDR3 size: 14 residues. CDR3 protein: CASSEAPQAETQYF. In DNA form, the CDR3 reads TGTGCCAGCAGTGAAGCGCCACAGGCAGAGACCCAGTACTTC.

The V gene is TRBV3-1, the J gene TRBJ1-2; perhaps TRBD1 as D (6 bases). This CDR3 has 15 amino acids. Trimming removed 0 bases at V and 4 bases at J, with 12 bases between. Germline V gene lookup returns CDR1 LGHDT and CDR2 YNNKEL (reference sequence). Written as DNA, the CDR3 is TGTGCCAGCAGCCAAGATCCGGACAGCAGCTATGGCTACACCTTC. Translation: CASSQDPDSSYGYTF.

This clonotype appeared a few times. J is TRBJ2-7 and V is TRBV10-2; 8 bases are a match to TRBD2. The CDR3 is made up of 14 amino acids. V gave up 6 bases and J gave up 7 bases; unmatched junction bases: 11. Germline-derived CDR1 and CDR2 are WSHSY and SAAADI. The CDR3 reads CASRTSGLLVEQYF. CDR3 sequence (DNA): TGCGCCAGCAGAACTAGCGGCCTCTTGGTGGAGCAGTACTTC.

This clonotype was observed a few times. The rearrangement joins TRBV28 to TRBJ2-2; 7 bases map to TRBD2. V gave up 5 bases and J gave up 4 bases; unmatched junction bases: 10. CDR1 is MDHEN, CDR2 SYDVKM, per germline. This CDR3 comprises 16 residues. The chain's CDR3 is CASSPGIGEGTGELFF. The CDR3 DNA reads as TGTGCCAGCAGTCCCGGAATTGGGGAGGGCACCGGGGAGCTGTTTTTT.

The J gene is TRBJ1-1, the V gene TRBV10-3; D ambiguous. The CDR3 runs 12 residues. Germline CDR1 reads ENHRY; CDR2 reads SYGVKD. V was clipped by 4 bases and J by 8 bases, with 11 bases between them. The CDR3 region has the DNA TGTGCCATCAGTGTCCTAAGTGGGGAAGCTTTCTTT. Translating gives CAISVLSGEAFF.

The chain is built from TRBV5-1 and TRBJ2-5; 8 bases are shared with TRBD2. The V gene's germline CDR1 is SGHRS and CDR2 YFSETQ. The trim removed 0 bases at V and 4 bases at J, leaving 11 bases unmatched. This CDR3 comprises 17 residues. This CDR3 reads CASSLGAGERYGETQYF. In DNA, the CDR3 is TGCGCCAGCAGCTTGGGAGCGGGGGAAAGGTATGGAGAGACCCAGTACTTC.